One sample yielded the 17 T cell receptor beta chains listed below, sequenced in a study of glioma-infiltrating T cells after dendritic cell vaccination. Time point reported: after dendritic cell vaccination, including at tumor progression/relapse. Repertoires were generated with immunoSEQ multiplex PCR, while TCRdb's copy carries only in-frame clones and drops some. Of around 78,000 clones in the sample, about nine tenths were seen once. The source material was blood, sampled after dendritic cell vaccination. Receptors were obtained from a human donor with glioblastoma.

The V call is TRBV5-1, the J call TRBJ2-3, with 8 bases lining up with TRBD2. J lost 6 bases, V lost 3 bases, and 12 bases had no gene match. This CDR3 has 16 residues. Germline values: CDR1 SGHRS, CDR2 YFSETQ. The CDR3 nucleotides read TGCGCCAGCAGCTCCGGATCAGCGGGGGCCGTGGATACGCAGTATTTT. It encodes CASSSGSAGAVDTQYF.

The CDR3 bases are TGTGCCATCACCGGCCAGTGGGGGGGCGAGCAGTTCTTC. As protein: CAITGQWGGEQFF. The gene calls are TRBV10-3 and TRBJ2-1; TRBD2 might be the D (7 bases). The CDR3 spans 13 residues. Germline loops: CDR1 ENHRY, CDR2 SYGVKD. V was trimmed by 7 bases and J by 10 bases, leaving 17 bases between them.

In DNA form, the CDR3 reads TGTGCCAGCAGTGTTACAGGGGGCAACACCGGGGAGCTGTTTTTT. Its translation: CASSVTGGNTGELFF. V is TRBV6-4 and J is TRBJ2-2; 9 nucleotides line up with TRBD1. The junction had 2 bases not matched to a gene; V was cut back by 4 bases and J by 2 bases. The CDR3 is made up of 15 amino acids. Germline CDR1 reads MRHNA; CDR2 reads SNTAGT.

This clone came up once. The chain carries TRBV4-2 and TRBJ2-3; TRBD2 aligns across 13 bases. CDR1 is LGHNA, CDR2 YNFKEQ, per germline. Germline trimming cut 4 bases from V and 3 bases from J; bases unmatched to any gene: 16. This CDR3 is built from 20 residues. CDR3 in amino acids: CASSPPTTSGGETDTDTQYF. CDR3 coding DNA: TGTGCCAGCAGCCCCCCGACAACTAGCGGGGGGGAAACGGATACAGATACGCAGTATTTT.

The chain combines TRBV5-1 with TRBJ2-1, with no clear D. Germline V gene data show CDR1 as SGHRS and CDR2 as YFSETQ. The CDR3 length is 15 residues. Trimming removed 0 bases from V and 4 bases from J, with 11 bases in between. CDR3 in amino acids: CASSLGPESYNEQFF. CDR3 DNA sequence: TGCGCCAGCAGCTTGGGGCCGGAGTCATACAATGAGCAGTTCTTC.

This clone was picked up one time. The chain uses TRBV7-9 and TRBJ1-1; 7 nucleotides line up with TRBD1. The CDR3 consists of 14 residues. In germline, CDR1 is SEHNR, CDR2 FQNEAQ (reference sequence). With 3 bases clipped from V and 4 bases from J, the junction kept 5 bases outside the gene matches. The CDR3 DNA follows: TGTGCCAGCAGCTTCCAGGGGGAAGGCACTGAAGCTTTCTTT. Its protein is CASSFQGEGTEAFF.

Concerning this clone itself: One junction end disagrees with the germline gene, perhaps due to a read error. The rearrangement joins TRBV2 to TRBJ2-7, with D possibly matching TRBD1 (6 bases). This CDR3 is 21 amino acids long. Germline V CDR1 and CDR2: SNHLY, FYNNEI. The CDR3 nucleotides read TGTGCCAGCCGTGAAACGATCCTTCCACCCGCGAAGGGACACCGTACCTACGAGCAGTACTTC. Translation gives CASRETILPPAKGHRTYEQYF.

This clone was counted between two and nine times. The chain couples TRBV5-1 to TRBJ2-7, with 9 nucleotides matching TRBD1. This CDR3 contains 14 residues. V lost 6 bases and J lost 2; bases outside the gene matches: 6. CDR1 and CDR2 from the germline V gene are SGHRS and YFSETQ. The CDR3 DNA is TGCGCCAGCAAACCACAGGGGGCTCCCTACGAGCAGTACTTC. Protein sequence: CASKPQGAPYEQYF.

The chain recombines TRBV18 with TRBJ2-5, with a weak D call TRBD1 (6 bases). This CDR3 has 13 residues. CDR1 and CDR2 from the germline V gene are KGHSH and LQKENI. V was pared by 4 bases and J by 3 bases, with 9 bases between. The CDR3: CASSLGQKETQYF. For the CDR3, the DNA is TGTGCCAGCTCACTCGGACAGAAAGAGACCCAGTACTTC.

The chain joins TRBV5-8 to TRBJ1-5, with 8 bases matching TRBD1. V shed 4 bases and J 1 base; nucleotides not matched to a gene: 4. CDR3 length: 15 amino acids. The germline V gene encodes CDR1 SGHTS and CDR2 YDEGEE. The CDR3 coding sequence is TGTGCCAGCAGCCGACAGGGGAGGAGCAATCAGCCCCAGCATTTT. Amino acid sequence: CASSRQGRSNQPQHF. Combining the CDR3 with reference TRBV5-8 and TRBJ1-5 gives the whole variable domain EAGVTQSPTHLIKTRGQQATLRCSPISGHTSVYWYQQALGLGLQFLLWYDEGEERNRGNFPPRFSGRQFPNYSSELNVNALELEDSALYLCASSRQGRSNQPQHFGDGTRLSIL.

This chain connects TRBV7-8 to TRBJ1-1, with D unresolved. V lost 5 bases, J lost 0 bases, and 16 bases lay in between. Germline-derived CDR1 and CDR2 are SGHVS and FQNEAQ. The CDR3 contains 16 residues. CDR3 nucleotide sequence: TGTGCCAGCAGCCCTAACTCTAGGCTTATGAACACTGAAGCTTTCTTT. This gives the protein CASSPNSRLMNTEAFF.

The CDR3 coding sequence is TGTGCCAGCAGTTCAGGGGGCGGAAACTATGGCTACACCTTC. It is translated as CASSSGGGNYGYTF. The rearrangement links TRBV27 to TRBJ1-2; 8 bases are shared with TRBD1. CDR1 and CDR2 from the germline V gene are MNHEY and SMNVEV (reference sequence). V lost 4 bases, J lost 2 bases, and 3 bases stayed unmatched. CDR3 length: 14 residues.

This clone was counted a single time. V is TRBV18 and J is TRBJ2-1, with 7 bases that match TRBD1. This CDR3 has 14 amino acids. V dropped 4 bases and J dropped 7; count of bases not matched to a gene: 7. Germline V gene data show CDR1 as KGHSH and CDR2 as LQKENI. The CDR3 is CASSRDSNVNEQFF. Written as DNA, the CDR3 is TGTGCCAGCTCACGGGACAGTAATGTAAATGAGCAGTTCTTC.

The chain uses TRBV4-3 and TRBJ2-1; a weak D match, TRBD2 (5 bases). The CDR3 loop spans 16 amino acids. Trimming pared 2 bases from V and 0 bases from J, leaving 11 bases between. The germline V gene has CDR1 LGHNA and CDR2 YSLEER. CDR3 nucleotides: TGCGCCAGCAGCCAATACCTAGCTACCTCCTACAATGAGCAGTTCTTC. It specifies CASSQYLATSYNEQFF.

The chain joins TRBV7-3 to TRBJ2-5; 7 bases line up with TRBD2. CDR1 is SGHTA and CDR2 is FQGTGA in the germline V gene. V dropped 1 base and J dropped 5; count of bases not matched to a gene: 1. The CDR3 extends over 13 amino acids. The CDR3 loop is CASSLMGGETQYF. The CDR3 region has the DNA TGTGCCAGCAGCTTAATGGGGGGGGAGACCCAGTACTTC.

The chain employs TRBV7-2 and TRBJ2-1; D perhaps matches TRBD1 (6 bases). The germline V gene has CDR1 SGHTA and CDR2 FQGNSA. V was shortened by 5 bases and J by 0 bases, with 11 bases between the two germline ends. CDR3 size: 15 residues. CDR3 DNA sequence: TGTGCCAGCAGCATCCTAGGGGGCTCCTACAATGAGCAGTTCTTC. It codes for CASSILGGSYNEQFF. Full variable domain (rest looked up from reference TRBV7-2 and TRBJ2-1): GAGVSQSPSNKVTEKGKDVELRCDPISGHTALYWYRQSLGQGLEFLIYFQGNSAPDKSGLPSDRFSAERTGGSVSTLTIQRTQQEDSAVYLCASSILGGSYNEQFFGPGTRLTVL.

The chain uses TRBV28 and TRBJ2-7; 7 bases align to TRBD1. The CDR3 has 13 residues. The V gene's germline CDR1 is MDHEN and CDR2 SYDVKM. Here the CDR3 reads CASSFRTGRVFEV. The CDR3 DNA follows: TGTGCCAGCAGTTTTCGGACAGGTCGCGTTTTTGAGGTC.